This T cell receptor beta chain was sequenced during a study of beta chain features in type 1 diabetes. This CDR3 region has 13 residues. The germline gives CDR1 SQVTM, CDR2 ANQGSEA. With V trimmed by 6 bases and J by 4 bases, 4 bases remained unmatched. This clone was counted a few times. Expressed TCRB transcripts were sequenced because the entire RNA isolate underwent reverse transcription. Sequencing used immunoSEQ multiplex PCR; TCRdb keeps in-frame clones, though not all of them. The sample lists 250,000 to 350,000 clones; approximately 11% were seen once. The material sequenced was naive CD4+ T cells from blood. The chain links TRBV29-1 to TRBJ2-2, with 8 bases that match TRBD2. The origin of this receptor is a woman in her thirties in good health. The CDR3 region is CSVGGDPTGELFF. CDR3 DNA sequence: TGCAGCGTCGGGGGGGACCCCACCGGGGAGCTGTTTTTT.